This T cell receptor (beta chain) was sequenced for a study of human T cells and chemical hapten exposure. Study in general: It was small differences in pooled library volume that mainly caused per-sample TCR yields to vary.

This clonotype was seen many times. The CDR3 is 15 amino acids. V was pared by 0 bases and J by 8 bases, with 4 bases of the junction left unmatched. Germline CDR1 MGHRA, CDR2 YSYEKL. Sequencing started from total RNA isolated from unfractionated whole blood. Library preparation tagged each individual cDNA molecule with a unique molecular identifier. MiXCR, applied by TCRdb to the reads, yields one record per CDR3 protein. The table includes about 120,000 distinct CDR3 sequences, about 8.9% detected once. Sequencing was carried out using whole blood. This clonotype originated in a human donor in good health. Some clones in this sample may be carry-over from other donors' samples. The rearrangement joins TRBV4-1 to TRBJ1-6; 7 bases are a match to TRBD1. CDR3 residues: CASSQDRDSDSPLHF. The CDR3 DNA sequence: TGCGCCAGCAGCCAAGACCGGGACAGCGATTCACCCCTCCACTTT.